The T cell receptor beta chain under discussion was sequenced for a study of blood T cell repertoires in COVID-19. About the research overall: Sample material is recorded as cDNA or gDNA derived from T cells, B-cell-depleted T cells, or PBMCs.

Produced via immunoSEQ multiplex PCR; TCRdb's table is partial and in-frame only. Of about 380,000 clones in the sample, about 85% were seen once. This CDR3 has 12 amino acids. Germline V gene lookup returns CDR1 MNHEY and CDR2 SVGAGI. As regards this clone: One end of the junction is discordant with germline, which a read error may explain.

The TCR was taken from a woman younger than 30 with acute or convalescent COVID-19. Sequencing used peripheral blood. The chain links TRBV6-5 to TRBJ2-3; no reliable D call. The CDR3 region is CASMDNTDAQYF. The CDR3 DNA reads as TGTGCCAGCATGGATAACACAGATGCGCAGTATTTT.